The subject of this entry is one T cell receptor (beta chain). This sample was included in a study of blood T cell repertoires in COVID-19. Study at large: The analysed material was cDNA or gDNA that came from T cells, B-cell-depleted T cells, or PBMCs.

Assay used: immunoSEQ multiplex PCR; TCRdb lists only in-frame clones, some missing. The top ten clones hold 1.8% of a sample with 430,000 or so clones, more than 75% of them seen once. V was pared by 5 bases and J by 5 bases, with 18 bases between. This CDR3 region has 15 residues. Germline V gene sequence: CDR1 SEHNR, CDR2 FQNEAQ (reference sequence). The sequence was collected from a woman aged 40 to 50 who had recovered from COVID-19. The specimen sequenced was PBMCs or T cells enriched from blood (not recorded which). This sequence joins TRBV7-9 and TRBJ2-5; D is possibly TRBD2 (5 bases). CDR3 amino acids: CASSHNLLGSETQYF. CDR3 DNA sequence: TGTGCCAGCAGCCATAATCTCCTAGGGAGCGAGACCCAGTACTTC.